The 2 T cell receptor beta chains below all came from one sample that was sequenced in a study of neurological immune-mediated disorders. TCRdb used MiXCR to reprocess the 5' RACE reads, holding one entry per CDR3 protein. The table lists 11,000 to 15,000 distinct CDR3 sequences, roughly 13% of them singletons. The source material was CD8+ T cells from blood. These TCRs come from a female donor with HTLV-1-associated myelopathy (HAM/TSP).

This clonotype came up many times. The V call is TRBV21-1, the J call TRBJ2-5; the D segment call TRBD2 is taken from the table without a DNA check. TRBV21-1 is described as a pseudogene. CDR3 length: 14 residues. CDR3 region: CASSMTSPQETQYF. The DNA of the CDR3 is TGTGCCAGCAGCATGACTAGTCCCCAAGAGACCCAGTACTTC.

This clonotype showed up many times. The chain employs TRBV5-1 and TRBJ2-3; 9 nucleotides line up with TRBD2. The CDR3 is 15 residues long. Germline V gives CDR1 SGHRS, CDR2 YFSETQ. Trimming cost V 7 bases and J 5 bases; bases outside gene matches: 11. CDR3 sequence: CASSSNSGGLDTQYF. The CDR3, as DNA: TGCGCCAGCTCCTCGAATAGCGGGGGTCTAGATACGCAGTATTTT.